These 27 T cell receptor beta chains originate from one sample sequenced in a study of cytomegalovirus exposure and HLA in healthy donors. Amplification used 60 Vbeta primers and 13 Jbeta primers. The data were produced by immunoSEQ multiplex PCR, yet TCRdb's version contains in-frame clones alone and is incomplete. The data hold under 80,000 clones, with around three quarters observed a single time. Specimen: PBMCs. The receptor set was obtained from a woman between 40 and 50 years old in good health and CMV-seronegative.

The V and J genes are TRBV7-2 and TRBJ1-2; 7 nucleotides align to TRBD1. This CDR3 is built from 15 residues. After removal of 5 bases from V and 4 bases from J, the junction contained 10 bases not matched to a gene. Germline V gene sequence: CDR1 SGHTA, CDR2 FQGNSA. CDR3 nucleotide sequence: TGTGCCAGCAGCCCCCTTCGACAGGGTGGCTATGGCTACACCTTC. It yields the protein CASSPLRQGGYGYTF.

The chain is built from TRBV6-5 and TRBJ1-2; unclear D gene. Germline CDR1 MNHEY, CDR2 SVGAGI. The V end was cut by 6 bases, the J end by 0 bases, with 5 bases between. The CDR3 has 12 residues. In nucleotides, the CDR3 is TGTGCCAGCAGCCCCACTAACTATGGCTACACCTTC. It specifies CASSPTNYGYTF.

The sample holds a few counts of this clone. This sequence joins TRBV10-3 and TRBJ1-1; perhaps TRBD1 as D (6 bases). Germline CDR1 ENHRY, CDR2 SYGVKD. The CDR3 length is 14 residues. The ends were cut back, 4 bases at V and 2 bases at J, with 11 bases in the middle. The CDR3 DNA reads TGTGCCATCAGTGTGTCAGGGGAAAACACTGAAGCTTTCTTT. It specifies CAISVSGENTEAFF.

This clone was seen at least ten times. The chain uses TRBV7-9 and TRBJ2-3; tentative D call: TRBD2 (5 bases). This CDR3 comprises 15 residues. The germline V and J ends were trimmed by 4 bases and 6 bases, with 17 bases remaining between them. Looked up from germline, CDR1 is SEHNR and CDR2 is FQNEAQ (reference sequence). The CDR3 protein is CASSYNKDWRDTQYF. CDR3 DNA sequence: TGTGCCAGCAGCTACAACAAGGATTGGAGGGATACGCAGTATTTT.

Only a few counts were recorded for this clone. The J gene is TRBJ1-6, the V gene TRBV7-9; the match to TRBD1 covers 7 bases. V shed 2 bases and J 8 bases; nucleotides not matched to a gene: 3. The CDR3 runs 14 residues. CDR1 is SEHNR, CDR2 FQNEAQ, per germline (reference sequence). Here the CDR3 DNA reads TGTGCCAGCAGCTTAACAGGGGCTTATTCACCCCTCCACTTT. Translated: CASSLTGAYSPLHF. Supplemented by reference TRBV7-9 and TRBJ1-6, the full variable domain reads DTGVSQNPRHKITKRGQNVTFRCDPISEHNRLYWYRQTLGQGPEFLTYFQNEAQLEKSRLLSDRFSAERPKGSFSTLEIQRTEQGDSAMYLCASSLTGAYSPLHFGNGTRLTVT.

In this sample, this clone turned up a few times. Other nucleotide sequences in the sample specify the same CDR3. The J gene is TRBJ2-6, the V gene TRBV5-1; a possible D gene is TRBD1 (5 bases). From germline, CDR1 is SGHRS and CDR2 YFSETQ. V lost 4 bases to trimming and J lost 0 bases, with 8 bases between them. The CDR3 length is 15 residues. This chain's CDR3 is CASSTQDSGANVLTF. DNA for the CDR3: TGCGCCAGCAGCACACAGGACTCTGGGGCCAACGTCCTGACTTTC.

The chain employs TRBV4-1 and TRBJ1-5; 8 bases agree with TRBD1. The germline gives CDR1 MGHRA, CDR2 YSYEKL. J was trimmed by 6 bases and V by 3 bases; bases with no gene match: 10. The CDR3 length is 16 residues. The CDR3 sequence: CASSQAPGGVRQPQHF. The CDR3 coding sequence is TGCGCCAGCAGCCAGGCCCCAGGGGGCGTGCGTCAGCCCCAGCATTTT.

The chain employs TRBV5-4 and TRBJ2-5; TRBD2 matches at 10 bases. TRBJ2-7 explains the end of the DNA better; the J call may be wrong. Germline V gene lookup returns CDR1 SGHNT and CDR2 YYREEE (reference sequence). CDR3 length equals 16 residues. The DNA of the CDR3 is TGTGCCAGCAGCTTCCCTGATGGTAGCGGGAGGTACGAGCAGTACTTC. It is translated as CASSFPDGSGRYEQYF.

The rearrangement links TRBV2 to TRBJ1-2; 7 bases map to TRBD1. The germline gives CDR1 SNHLY, CDR2 FYNNEI. The CDR3 totals 15 residues. V was pared by 0 bases and J by 7 bases, with 8 bases of the junction left unmatched. CDR3 nucleotide sequence: TGTGCCAGCAGTGAAGCGGTAGGGGGCGCCGGTGGCTACACCTTC. Translation gives CASSEAVGGAGGYTF.

This clone was counted only a few times. The genes are TRBV7-2 and TRBJ2-7, with a weak D call TRBD2 (6 bases). This CDR3 spans 13 amino acids. The germline V gene has CDR1 SGHTA and CDR2 FQGNSA. Trimming shortened V by 1 base and J by 4 bases, and 8 bases separated the two germline ends. Written as DNA, the CDR3 is TGTGCCAGCAGCTTAGAACGGGAGTACGAGCAGTACTTC. Its translation: CASSLEREYEQYF.

The chain employs TRBV5-6 and TRBJ2-5; TRBD2 matches at 8 bases. Germline-derived CDR1 and CDR2 are SGHDT and YYEEEE. Germline trimming cut 5 bases from V and 2 bases from J; bases unmatched to any gene: 11. The CDR3 length is 16 residues. Written as DNA, the CDR3 is TGTGCCAGCAGATCCGGGGGGGCCAGGGGACAAGAGACCCAGTACTTC. Amino acids: CASRSGGARGQETQYF.

The chain employs TRBV9 and TRBJ2-5; 11 positions match TRBD2. Germline V lookup: CDR1 SGDLS, CDR2 YYNGEE. The CDR3 is made up of 14 amino acids. V dropped 3 bases and J dropped 3; count of bases not matched to a gene: 1. The CDR3 bases are TGTGCCAGCAGCGCGACTAGCGGGAAAGAGACCCAGTACTTC. Translated: CASSATSGKETQYF.

CDR3 residues: CASSFGQGREKLFF. The CDR3 DNA follows: TGTGCCAGCAGCTTCGGACAGGGACGAGAAAAACTGTTTTTT. The chain couples TRBV7-9 to TRBJ1-4; 8 bases map to TRBD1. The CDR3 sequence is 14 residues long. Germline V lookup: CDR1 SEHNR, CDR2 FQNEAQ (reference sequence). V was clipped by 3 bases and J by 8 bases; unmatched bases: 5.

The rearrangement links TRBV18 to TRBJ2-2, with 8 bases fitting TRBD1. This CDR3 has 14 residues. Germline lookup yields CDR1 KGHSH and CDR2 LQKENI. V was pared by 8 bases and J by 6 bases, with 8 bases of the junction left unmatched. CDR3 loop: CASATGEVPGELFF. The CDR3 bases are TGTGCCAGCGCGACAGGGGAGGTGCCCGGGGAGCTGTTTTTT. Supplemented by reference TRBV18 and TRBJ2-2, the full variable domain reads NAGVMQNPRHLVRRRGQEARLRCSPMKGHSHVYWYRQLPEEGLKFMVYLQKENIIDESGMPKERFSAEFPKEGPSILRIQQVVRGDSAAYFCASATGEVPGELFFGEGSRLTVL.

This sequence joins TRBV7-9 and TRBJ1-1; 8 bases align to TRBD1. V lost 5 bases, J lost 1 base, and 9 bases stayed unmatched. Germline V lookup: CDR1 SEHNR, CDR2 FQNEAQ (reference sequence). CDR3 length equals 16 residues. CDR3 DNA: TGTGCCAGCAGCCAGAGGACAGGGCTTACGAACACTGAAGCTTTCTTT. Protein product: CASSQRTGLTNTEAFF.

The J gene is TRBJ1-2, the V gene TRBV23-1, with D hard to call. TRBV23-1 is an open reading frame, and its role is uncertain. The CDR3 has 14 amino acids. V was shortened by 5 bases and J by 8 bases, with 18 bases between the two germline ends. This CDR3 reads CASSFADPQRGYTF. The CDR3 bases are TGCGCCAGCAGTTTCGCAGATCCCCAGCGAGGCTACACCTTC.

The chain combines TRBV7-3 with TRBJ2-1, with 16 nucleotides matching TRBD2. CDR1 SGHTA and CDR2 FQGTGA come from the germline V gene. There are 16 residues in the CDR3. Trimming cost V 3 bases and J 10 bases; bases outside gene matches: 6. The CDR3, as DNA: TGTGCCAGCAGCTTTCAGGGACTAGCGGGAGGGGGGGAGCAGTTCTTC. As protein: CASSFQGLAGGGEQFF.

The rearrangement uses TRBV7-9 and TRBJ1-1; D possibly corresponds to TRBD1 (5 bases). The length of the CDR3 is 12 residues. V lost 3 bases to trimming and J lost 8 bases, with 10 bases between them. Germline CDR1 and CDR2: SEHNR and FQNEAQ (reference sequence). The DNA for the CDR3 is TGTGCCAGCAGCTTGGGGGAGGTCGAAGCTTTCTTT. It is translated as CASSLGEVEAFF.

The rearrangement joins TRBV6-8 to TRBJ2-7; TRBD1 aligns across 7 bases. CDR3 length: 14 residues. J gave up 2 bases and V 5 bases, and 6 bases lay outside the gene matches. CDR1 MNHGY and CDR2 SAAAGT come from the germline V gene. The CDR3, as DNA: TGTGCCAGCAGTGAGGCGGACAGGACCTACGAGCAGTACTTC. Its translation: CASSEADRTYEQYF.

The chain recombines TRBV5-5 with TRBJ1-2; D is possibly TRBD1 (6 bases). V gave up 4 bases and J gave up 8 bases, with 24 bases separating them. The CDR3 consists of 16 residues. Germline CDR1 reads SGHKS; CDR2 reads YYEKEE (reference sequence). The CDR3, as DNA: TGTGCCAGCAGCCCCGAAAGTCCGGGCCACACAGGGGGCTACACCTTC. It translates to CASSPESPGHTGGYTF. The full variable domain, in which reference TRBV5-5 and TRBJ1-2 provide the parts outside the CDR3, is DAGVTQSPTHLIKTRGQQVTLRCSPISGHKSVSWYQQVLGQGPQFIFQYYEKEERGRGNFPDRFSARQFPNYSSELNVNALLLGDSALYLCASSPESPGHTGGYTFGSGTRLTVV.

The V call is TRBV6-6, the J call TRBJ1-2; possibly TRBD1 for D (6 bases). The CDR3 loop spans 12 amino acids. V lost 8 bases to trimming and J lost 5 bases, with 12 bases between them. Per the germline V gene, CDR1 is MNHNY and CDR2 is SVGAGI (reference sequence). The chain's CDR3 is CASGAGEYGYTF. The DNA for the CDR3 is TGTGCCAGCGGAGCAGGGGAGTATGGCTACACCTTC.

This clone has just one count. Written as DNA, the CDR3 is TGTGCCATCAGCCCCGACATAGGACAGGGCTATCAGCCCCAGCATTTT. It encodes CAISPDIGQGYQPQHF. The chain carries TRBV10-3 and TRBJ1-5; TRBD1 aligns across 8 bases. With 6 bases clipped from V and 5 bases from J, the junction kept 12 bases outside the gene matches. The CDR3 is made up of 16 amino acids. CDR1 is ENHRY and CDR2 is SYGVKD in the germline V gene.

The CDR3 sequence: CASSLGPDTQYF. Here the CDR3 DNA reads TGTGCCAGCAGTTTGGGCCCAGATACGCAGTATTTT. The chain uses TRBV28 and TRBJ2-3, with D hard to call. The CDR3 loop spans 12 amino acids. The V and J ends lost 3 bases and 4 bases respectively, with 5 bases between them. The germline V gene has CDR1 MDHEN and CDR2 SYDVKM.

This clone showed up just once. The rearrangement links TRBV28 to TRBJ1-3; D might be TRBD1 (5 bases). The germline V gene encodes CDR1 MDHEN and CDR2 SYDVKM. The CDR3 is 16 amino acids. Trimming removed 4 bases at V and 3 bases at J, with 16 bases between. Here the CDR3 DNA reads TGTGCCAGCAGTTCCCCCGGGCGACAGAATGGAAACACCATATATTTT. It is translated as CASSSPGRQNGNTIYF.

The chain links TRBV5-4 to TRBJ2-3; 9 bases are shared with TRBD2. The V segment lost 4 bases and the J segment 1 base; nucleotides outside the gene matches: 4. Germline V gene data show CDR1 as SGHNT and CDR2 as YYREEE (reference sequence). CDR3 length: 15 amino acids. The CDR3 region is CASSLAGSGTDTQYF. For the CDR3, the DNA is TGTGCCAGCAGCCTAGCGGGGAGCGGCACAGATACGCAGTATTTT. Combining the CDR3 with reference TRBV5-4 and TRBJ2-3 gives the whole variable domain ETGVTQSPTHLIKTRGQQVTLRCSSQSGHNTVSWYQQALGQGPQFIFQYYREEENGRGNFPPRFSGLQFPNYSSELNVNALELDDSALYLCASSLAGSGTDTQYFGPGTRLTVL.

Remarks on this clone: The same CDR3 arises from other DNA sequences in this sample as well. V is TRBV5-1 and J is TRBJ1-3; TRBD1 matches 7 bases. This CDR3 region has 15 residues. Germline CDR1 reads SGHRS; CDR2 reads YFSETQ. V gave up 4 bases and J gave up 0 bases; unmatched junction bases: 4. Here the CDR3 reads CASSLDRVSGNTIYF. The CDR3 nucleotides are TGCGCCAGCAGCCTAGACAGGGTCTCTGGAAACACCATATATTTT.

V gene TRBV2 combines with J gene TRBJ2-1, with TRBD2 matching 12 bases. There are 14 residues in the CDR3. V lost 7 bases, J lost 9 bases, and 7 bases stayed unmatched. Germline V gene lookup returns CDR1 SNHLY and CDR2 FYNNEI. This CDR3 reads CASIGLAGTPEQFF. The CDR3 DNA follows: TGTGCCAGCATCGGACTAGCGGGGACCCCTGAGCAGTTCTTC.